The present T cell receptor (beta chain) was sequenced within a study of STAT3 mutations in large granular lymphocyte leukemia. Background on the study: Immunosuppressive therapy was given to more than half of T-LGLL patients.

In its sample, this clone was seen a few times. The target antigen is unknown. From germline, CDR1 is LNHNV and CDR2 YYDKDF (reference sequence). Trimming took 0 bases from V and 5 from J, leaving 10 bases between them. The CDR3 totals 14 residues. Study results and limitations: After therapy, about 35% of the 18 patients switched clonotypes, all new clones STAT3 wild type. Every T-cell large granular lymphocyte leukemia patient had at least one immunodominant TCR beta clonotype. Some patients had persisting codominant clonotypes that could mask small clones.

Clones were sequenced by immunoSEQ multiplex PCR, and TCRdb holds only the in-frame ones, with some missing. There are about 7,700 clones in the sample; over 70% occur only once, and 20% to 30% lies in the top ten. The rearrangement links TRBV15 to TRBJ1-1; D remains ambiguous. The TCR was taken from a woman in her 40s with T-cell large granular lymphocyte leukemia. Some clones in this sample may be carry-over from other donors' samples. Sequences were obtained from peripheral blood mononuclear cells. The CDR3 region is CATSRDEEWTEAFF. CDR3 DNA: TGTGCCACCAGCAGAGATGAGGAGTGGACTGAAGCTTTCTTT.